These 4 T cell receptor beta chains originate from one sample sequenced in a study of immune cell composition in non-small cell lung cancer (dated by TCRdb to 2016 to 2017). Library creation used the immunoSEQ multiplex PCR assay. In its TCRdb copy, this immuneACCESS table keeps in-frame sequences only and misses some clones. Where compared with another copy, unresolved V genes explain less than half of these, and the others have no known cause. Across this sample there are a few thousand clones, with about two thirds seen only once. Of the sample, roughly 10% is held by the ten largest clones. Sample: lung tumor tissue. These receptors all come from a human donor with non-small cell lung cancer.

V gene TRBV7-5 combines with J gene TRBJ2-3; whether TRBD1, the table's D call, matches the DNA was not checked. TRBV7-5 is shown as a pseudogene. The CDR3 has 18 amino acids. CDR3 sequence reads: CVRSLRPPGQGESDTQYF. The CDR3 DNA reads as TGTGTCAGAAGCTTACGGCCCCCGGGACAGGGGGAGTCGGATACGCAGTATTTT.

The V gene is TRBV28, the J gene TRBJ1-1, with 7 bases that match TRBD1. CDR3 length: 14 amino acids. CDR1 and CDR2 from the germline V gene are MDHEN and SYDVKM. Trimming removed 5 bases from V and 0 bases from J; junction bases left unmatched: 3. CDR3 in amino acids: CASSLTGVNTEAFF. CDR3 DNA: TGTGCCAGCAGTCTAACAGGGGTGAACACTGAAGCTTTCTTT. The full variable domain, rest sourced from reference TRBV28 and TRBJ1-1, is DVKVTQSSRYLVKRTGEKVFLECVQDMDHENMFWYRQDPGLGLRLIYFSYDVKMKEKGDIPEGYSVSREKKERFSLILESASTNQTSMYLCASSLTGVNTEAFFGQGTRLTVV.

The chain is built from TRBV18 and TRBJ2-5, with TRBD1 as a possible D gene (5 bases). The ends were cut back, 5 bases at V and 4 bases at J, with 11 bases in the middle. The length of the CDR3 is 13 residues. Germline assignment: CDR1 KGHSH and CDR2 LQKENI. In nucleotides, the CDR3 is TGTGCCAGCTCATCCAGGGTGGGAGAGACCCAGTACTTC. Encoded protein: CASSSRVGETQYF.

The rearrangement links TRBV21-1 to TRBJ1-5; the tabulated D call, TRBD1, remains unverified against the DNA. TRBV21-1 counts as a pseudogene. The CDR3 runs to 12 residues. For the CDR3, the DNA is TGTGCCAGCAGCAAACAGGGTCAGCCCCAGCATTTT. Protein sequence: CASSKQGQPQHF.